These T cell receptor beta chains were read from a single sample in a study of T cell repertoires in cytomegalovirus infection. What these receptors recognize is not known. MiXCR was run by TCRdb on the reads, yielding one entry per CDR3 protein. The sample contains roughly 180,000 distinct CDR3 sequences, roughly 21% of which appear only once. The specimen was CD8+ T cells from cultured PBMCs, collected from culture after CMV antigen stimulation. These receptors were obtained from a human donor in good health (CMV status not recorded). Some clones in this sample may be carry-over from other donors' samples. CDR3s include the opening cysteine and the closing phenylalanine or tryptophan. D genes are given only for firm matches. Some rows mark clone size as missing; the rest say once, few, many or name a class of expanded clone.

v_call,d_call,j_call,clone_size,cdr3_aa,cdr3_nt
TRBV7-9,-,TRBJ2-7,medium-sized,CASSATGPSFYKQYF,TGTGCCAGCAGCGCCACCGGGCCCTCTTTTTACAAGCAGTACTTC
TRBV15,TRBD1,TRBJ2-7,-,CATSGQPGQAGYEQYF,TGTGCCACCAGCGGGCAACCGGGACAGGCTGGATACGAGCAGTACTTC